The clone carrying this T cell receptor (beta chain) was counted between two and nine times. Its antigen is unidentified. This sample was taken from a study of T cell responses to AZD1222 COVID-19 vaccine. Study observations and caveats: Clonal diversity was possibly underestimated, and white British individuals and females predominated among donors. The study reported that nearly half of spike-specific TCRs target unmutated variant regions.

TCRdb's table, derived via immunoSEQ multiplex PCR, lists solely in-frame clones and lacks some. The data contain some 120,000 clones, roughly nine tenths of them seen just once; the ten biggest clones take up 8% to 10%. The CDR3 extends over 15 amino acids. Germline loops: CDR1 MGHRA, CDR2 YSYEKL. The V segment lost 1 base and the J segment 9 bases; nucleotides outside the gene matches: 9. Here the sequenced sample was peripheral blood, taken 28 days after the second AZD1222 dose. The chain recombines TRBV4-1 with TRBJ2-1, with 7 positions matching TRBD2. The receptor was isolated from an adult who received the AZD1222 COVID-19 vaccine. The CDR3 loop reads CASSQGRAGESEQFF. The CDR3, as DNA: TGCGCCAGCAGCCAAGGTCGCGCGGGAGAGAGTGAGCAGTTCTTC.